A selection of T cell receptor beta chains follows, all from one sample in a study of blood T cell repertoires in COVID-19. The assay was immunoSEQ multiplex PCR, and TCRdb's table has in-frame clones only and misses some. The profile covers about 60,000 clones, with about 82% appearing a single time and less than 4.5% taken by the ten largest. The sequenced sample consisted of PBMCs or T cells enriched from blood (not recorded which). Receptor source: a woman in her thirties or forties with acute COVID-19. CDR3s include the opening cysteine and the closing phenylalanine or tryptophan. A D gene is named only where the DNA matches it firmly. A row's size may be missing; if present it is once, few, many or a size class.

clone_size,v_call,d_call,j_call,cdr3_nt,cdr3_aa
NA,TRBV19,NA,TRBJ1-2,TGTGCCAGTAGTATATCCAACCAGGGTGTACGCTACACCTTC,CASSISNQGVRYTF
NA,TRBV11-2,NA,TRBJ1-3,TGTGCCAGCAGCTTTACCTCACAGGGATATAGAAACACCATATATTTT,CASSFTSQGYRNTIYF
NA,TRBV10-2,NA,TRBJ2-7,TGCGCCAGCAGTGATTTGGTGGGGGGAGGAAGCCACGAGCAGTACTTC,CASSDLVGGGSHEQYF
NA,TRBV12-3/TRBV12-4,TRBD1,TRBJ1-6,TGTGCCAGCAGCCAGGGGGAATTTCTCCCCCTCCACTTT,CASSQGEFLPLHF
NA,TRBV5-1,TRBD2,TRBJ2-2,TGCGCCAGCAGCCTACCTCTAGCGGGTGCGAACACCGGGGAGCTGTTTTTT,CASSLPLAGANTGELFF
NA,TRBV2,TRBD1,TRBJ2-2,TGTGCCAGCAGTGCACAGACAGGGGTATCCGGGGAGCTGTTTTTT,CASSAQTGVSGELFF
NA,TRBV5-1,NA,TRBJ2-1,TGCGCCAGCAGCTCGACAGGGAGCGGGAGCTCCTACAATGAGCAGTTCTTC,CASSSTGSGSSYNEQFF
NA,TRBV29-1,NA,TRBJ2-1,TGCAGCGCAATACAGGTCGACTCCTACAATGAGCAGTTCTTC,CSAIQVDSYNEQFF
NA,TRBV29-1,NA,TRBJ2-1,TGCAGCTTCTACTTAGGGGGGGGCGAGCAGTTCTTC,CSFYLGGGEQFF
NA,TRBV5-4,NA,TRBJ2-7,TGTGCCAGCAGCTGGCGGGGAGGGGGCTACGAGCAGTACTTC,CASSWRGGGYEQYF
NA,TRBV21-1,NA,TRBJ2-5,TGTGCCAGCAGCTACGGGACTAGCGGTGAGACCCAGTACTTC,CASSYGTSGETQYF
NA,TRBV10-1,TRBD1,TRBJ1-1,TGCGCCAGCAGTGAGAGTGATGAATTGACAGGGCCCACTGAAGCTTTCTTT,CASSESDELTGPTEAFF
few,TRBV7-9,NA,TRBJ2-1,TGTGCCAGCACCTATACAGGGTACGGGTACAATGAGCAGTTCTTC,CASTYTGYGYNEQFF
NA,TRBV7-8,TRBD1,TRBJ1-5,TGTGCCAGCAGCCCCCCAGGGGGATACAATCAGCCCCAGCATTTT,CASSPPGGYNQPQHF
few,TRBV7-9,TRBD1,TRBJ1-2,TGTGCCAGCAGCTTAGTTTCAGGGGGGTATGGCTACACCTTC,CASSLVSGGYGYTF
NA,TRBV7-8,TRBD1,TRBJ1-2,TGTGCCAGCAGCCCCCGTAGCGGACAGGGGTTTTACGGCTACACCTTC,CASSPRSGQGFYGYTF
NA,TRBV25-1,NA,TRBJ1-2,TGTGCCAGCAGTGTGGGGAGGGGGTTCGGCTACACCTTC,CASSVGRGFGYTF
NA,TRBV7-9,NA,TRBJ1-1,TGTGCCAGCAGCTTTTCAGTGAACACTGAAGCTTTCTTT,CASSFSVNTEAFF
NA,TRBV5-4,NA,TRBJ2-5,TGTGCCAGCAGCTTGGGATGGGCGGAGACCCAGTACTTC,CASSLGWAETQYF
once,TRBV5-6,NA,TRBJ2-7,TGTGCCAGCAGCACGGGTACGGGTGCCTACGAGCAGTACTTC,CASSTGTGAYEQYF
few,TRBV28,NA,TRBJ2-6,TGTGCCAGCAGTCGGGATGCTGGGGCCAACGTCCTGACTTTC,CASSRDAGANVLTF
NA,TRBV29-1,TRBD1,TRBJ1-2,TGCAGCGTTTCCAGGGGGCCTGATGGCTACACCTTC,CSVSRGPDGYTF
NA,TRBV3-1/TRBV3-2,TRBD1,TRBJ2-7,TGTGCCAGCAGCCAATTACAGGGGACCGAGCAGTACTTC,CASSQLQGTEQYF
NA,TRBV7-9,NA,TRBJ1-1,TGTGCCAGCAGCGGGAGGGGGGCCTCGAACACTGAAGCTTTCTTT,CASSGRGASNTEAFF
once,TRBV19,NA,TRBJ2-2,TGTGCCAGTAGTATAATTGGGGTCCGTGGACAGCTTAAGGGCGGGGAGCTGTTTTTT,CASSIIGVRGQLKGGELFF
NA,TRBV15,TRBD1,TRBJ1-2,TGTGCCACCAGTTCGGAAACAGGGGCGGGTTATGGCTACACCTTC,CATSSETGAGYGYTF
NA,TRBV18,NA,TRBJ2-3,TGTGCCAGCTCACTGACAGGAGCATATGATACGCAGTATTTT,CASSLTGAYDTQYF
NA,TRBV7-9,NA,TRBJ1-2,TGTGCCAGCAGCTCCGACTATGGCTACACCTTC,CASSSDYGYTF
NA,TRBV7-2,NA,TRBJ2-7,TGTGCCAGCAGCTTAATGTACTACGAGCAGTACTTC,CASSLMYYEQYF
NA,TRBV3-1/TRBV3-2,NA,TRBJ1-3,TGTGCCAGCAGCCAAGCCCCCCAAGGGGGGGCAGGTGGAAACACCATATATTTT,CASSQAPQGGAGGNTIYF
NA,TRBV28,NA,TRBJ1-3,TGTGCCAGCAGTTTATTTCAGTCAGCTGGAAACACCATATATTTT,CASSLFQSAGNTIYF
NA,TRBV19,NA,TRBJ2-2,TGTGCCAGTAGTTGGACTTTACAGGGTAGAACCGGGGAGCTGTTTTTT,CASSWTLQGRTGELFF
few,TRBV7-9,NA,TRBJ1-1,TGTGCCAGCAGCCTCCGGGACACGGACACTGAAGCTTTCTTT,CASSLRDTDTEAFF
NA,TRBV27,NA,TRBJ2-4,TGTGCCAGCACCCTCGACAGAAACATTCAGTACTTC,CASTLDRNIQYF
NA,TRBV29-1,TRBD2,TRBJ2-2,TGCAGCGTGGGCGGGGGTAGCGGGGGATTTGGCACCGGGGAGCTGTTTTTT,CSVGGGSGGFGTGELFF
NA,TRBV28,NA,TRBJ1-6,TGTGCCAGCATCTCCACAGTTAATAATTCACCCCTCCACTTT,CASISTVNNSPLHF
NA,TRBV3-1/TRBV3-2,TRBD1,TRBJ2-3,TGTGCCAGCAGCCTTAGCAGGGGGCCCACAGATACGCAGTATTTT,CASSLSRGPTDTQYF
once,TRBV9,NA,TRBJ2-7,TGTGCCAGCAGCGTAGGGTCGGGAACCTACGAGCAGTACTTC,CASSVGSGTYEQYF
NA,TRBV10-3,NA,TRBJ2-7,TGTGCCATCAGTGGGACTGGGTTCTCCTACGAGCAGTACTTC,CAISGTGFSYEQYF
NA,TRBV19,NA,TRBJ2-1,TGTGCCAGTAGGGCCGGGACACGGAGTCGCAATGAGCAGTTCTTC,CASRAGTRSRNEQFF
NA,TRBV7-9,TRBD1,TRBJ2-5,TGTGCCAGCAGCTTAGTGGGGACAGGGGAGGTGGAGACCCAGTACTTC,CASSLVGTGEVETQYF
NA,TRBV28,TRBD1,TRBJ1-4,TGTGCCAGCAGTTTATCTCTCGGGACAGGGACCTCCGAACTGTTTTTT,CASSLSLGTGTSELFF
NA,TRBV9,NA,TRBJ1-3,TGTGCCAGCAGCGTCCGGGATTCCTCTGGAAACACCATATATTTT,CASSVRDSSGNTIYF
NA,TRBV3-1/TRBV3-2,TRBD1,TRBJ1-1,TGTGCCAGCAGCCAGGGACAGGGTAAGTTTGTGAACACTGAAGCTTTCTTT,CASSQGQGKFVNTEAFF
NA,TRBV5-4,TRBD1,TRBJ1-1,TGTGCCAGCAGCCCGAACAGGGGGGAGTTGAACACTGAAGCTTTCTTT,CASSPNRGELNTEAFF
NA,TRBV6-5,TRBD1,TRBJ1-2,TGTGCCAGCAGTTACAGGCAGGGGGCACTAGGCTACACCTTC,CASSYRQGALGYTF
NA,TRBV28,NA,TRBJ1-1,TGTGCCAGCAGTTATCAAACAGGGTCCGATGAAGCTTTCTTT,CASSYQTGSDEAFF
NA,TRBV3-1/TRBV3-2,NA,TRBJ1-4,TGTGCCAGCAGCCTATTCGCCACAGGGCTTAATGAAAAACTGTTTTTT,CASSLFATGLNEKLFF
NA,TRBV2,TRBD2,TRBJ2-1,TGTGCCATCTCACGGGGTAGCGGGAGGGGTGAGCAGTTCTTC,CAISRGSGRGEQFF
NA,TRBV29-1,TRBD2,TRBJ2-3,TGCAGCGTCGACAGCGGGGGGACGGATACGCAGTATTTT,CSVDSGGTDTQYF
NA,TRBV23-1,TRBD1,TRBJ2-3,TGCGCCAGCAGTCGGTCAGGGGGCGTAGATACGCAGTATTTT,CASSRSGGVDTQYF
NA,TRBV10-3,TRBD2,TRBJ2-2,TGTGCCATCAGTGTTTTAGCGGGGGGGCCGGGCACCGGGGAGCTGTTTTTT,CAISVLAGGPGTGELFF